These T cell receptor beta chains were read from a single sample in a study of blood T cell repertoires in COVID-19. TCRdb's copy holds only in-frame clones and misses some; the assay was immunoSEQ multiplex PCR. The table includes hundreds of thousands of clones, 88% detected once. Sequenced: PBMCs or T cells enriched from blood (not recorded which). The receptor set was obtained from a woman in her forties or fifties who had recovered from COVID-19. The CDR3 runs from the conserved cysteine through the conserved F or W. The D gene is left open where the match is weak. The size field is filled for only some rows; it gives once, few, many or a size class.

>TRBV6-5|TRBJ1-4|once|TRBD1
CASTRTGSNEKLFF
TGTGCCAGCACCCGGACAGGGTCCAATGAAAAACTGTTTTTT
>TRBV10-3|TRBJ2-1|.|TRBD2
CAISEPGLAGYNEQFF
TGTGCCATCAGTGAACCGGGACTAGCGGGGTACAATGAGCAGTTCTTC
>TRBV19|TRBJ1-1|few|.
CATTGSGTEAFF
TGTGCCACCACAGGGTCTGGGACTGAAGCTTTCTTT
>TRBV28|TRBJ1-2|.|.
CASSSPQETDGYTF
TGTGCCAGCAGTTCCCCCCAAGAAACAGATGGCTACACCTTC
>TRBV11-1|TRBJ1-3|.|.
CASSLSLASGNTIYF
TGTGCCAGCAGCTTGTCCCTGGCTTCTGGAAACACCATATATTTT
>TRBV11-2|TRBJ2-5|once|.
CASSLDIAGSETQYF
TGTGCCAGCAGCTTAGATATCGCAGGGTCAGAGACCCAGTACTTC
>TRBV2|TRBJ1-2|.|TRBD1
CASRPGQGNYGYTF
TGTGCCAGCAGACCGGGACAGGGGAACTATGGCTACACCTTC
>TRBV15|TRBJ2-7|.|.
CATSREGGRSSYEQYF
TGTGCCACCAGCAGAGAAGGCGGAAGGAGCTCCTACGAGCAGTACTTC
>TRBV7-8|TRBJ2-1|.|TRBD2
CASSRLTSDNEQFF
TGTGCCAGCAGCCGACTCACTAGCGACAATGAGCAGTTCTTC
>TRBV2|TRBJ1-1|.|.
CASSDWREAFF
TGTGCCAGCAGCGATTGGCGGGAAGCTTTCTTT
>TRBV6-6|TRBJ2-1|once|TRBD2
CASSPTSGNLNEQFF
TGTGCCAGCAGTCCCACTAGCGGGAACCTCAATGAGCAGTTCTTC
>TRBV19|TRBJ1-3|.|.
CASSILVGNTIYF
TGTGCCAGTAGTATCTTAGTGGGAAACACCATATATTTT
>TRBV7-7|TRBJ2-2|.|.
CASSSTTENTGELFF
TGTGCTAGCAGCTCCACGACAGAGAACACCGGGGAGCTGTTTTTT
>TRBV19|TRBJ1-1|.|.
CASSIDLRRLEAFF
TGTGCCAGTAGTATAGATTTGCGCCGTCTTGAAGCTTTCTTT
>TRBV6-6|TRBJ1-2|few|TRBD1
CASSPKMGQAFNYGYTF
TGTGCCAGCAGTCCCAAAATGGGACAGGCCTTTAACTATGGCTACACCTTC
>TRBV7-6|TRBJ2-3|.|.
CASSLRRGPSTDTQYF
TGTGCCAGCAGCTTACGCAGGGGACCCAGCACAGATACGCAGTATTTT
>TRBV27|TRBJ1-2|.|.
CASRTSQGLYGYTF
TGTGCCAGCAGAACCTCCCAGGGTCTCTATGGCTACACCTTC
>TRBV23-1|TRBJ1-5|.|TRBD1
CASSASDYTGASRAQHF
TGCGCCAGCAGTGCATCTGACTACACAGGGGCGTCTAGAGCCCAGCATTTT
>TRBV27|TRBJ2-3|.|.
CASSLDYKYTDTQYF
TGTGCCAGCAGTTTAGACTATAAGTACACAGATACGCAGTATTTT
>TRBV6-2/TRBV6-3|TRBJ1-2|.|.
CASSQLGKGLNYGYTF
TGTGCCAGCAGCCAACTGGGCAAGGGGCTTAACTATGGCTACACCTTC
>TRBV4-3|TRBJ2-1|.|TRBD2
CASSQEGTTERNEQFF
TGCGCCAGCAGCCAAGAAGGGACTACCGAGAGGAATGAGCAGTTCTTC
>TRBV24-1|TRBJ2-1|once|TRBD2
CATSDPGTSGRAGYEQFF
TGTGCCACCAGTGATCCCGGGACTAGCGGGAGGGCCGGGTATGAGCAGTTCTTC
>TRBV18|TRBJ2-1|.|.
CASSPGQYHEQFF
TGTGCCAGCTCACCTGGACAGTACCATGAGCAGTTCTTC
>TRBV20-1|TRBJ2-7|many|TRBD1
CSASRDSPTKPPSEQYF
TGCAGTGCTAGTAGGGACAGCCCAACTAAGCCTCCCTCCGAGCAGTACTTC
>TRBV27|TRBJ2-4|once|TRBD2
CASRLAGGKNIQYF
TGTGCCAGCAGGCTAGCGGGAGGCAAAAACATTCAGTACTTC
>TRBV24-1|TRBJ1-1|.|.
CATSLGGAANTEAFF
TGTGCCACCAGTCTCGGGGGGGCGGCGAACACTGAAGCTTTCTTT
>TRBV28|TRBJ2-6|once|TRBD1
CASSERTGGRSGANVLTF
TGTGCCAGCAGTGAAAGGACAGGGGGCCGCTCGGGGGCCAACGTCCTGACTTTC
>TRBV29-1|TRBJ2-6|.|.
CSVPSRGVGPGANVLTF
TGCAGCGTTCCAAGCAGGGGCGTGGGGCCTGGGGCCAACGTCCTGACTTTC
>TRBV19|TRBJ2-7|.|TRBD1
CASSPRTGNFDEQYF
TGTGCCAGTAGTCCGAGGACAGGGAATTTCGACGAGCAGTACTTC
>TRBV10-3|TRBJ1-2|once|.
CAISESELSDGYTF
TGTGCCATCAGTGAGTCAGAGCTATCCGATGGCTACACCTTC
>TRBV6-6|TRBJ1-3|few|.
CASSRDSNSGNTIYF
TGTGCCAGCTCCCGAGACAGCAACTCTGGAAACACCATATATTTT
>TRBV7-9|TRBJ2-1|once|.
CASSLVSGAFYNEQFF
TGTGCCAGCAGCTTAGTAAGTGGGGCTTTTTACAATGAGCAGTTCTTC
>TRBV28|TRBJ2-7|.|TRBD1
CASSPPGQGSYEQYF
TGTGCCAGCAGTCCCCCCGGACAGGGATCCTACGAGCAGTACTTC
>TRBV18|TRBJ2-3|.|TRBD1
CASSSKTGYGTDTQYF
TGTGCCAGCTCATCAAAGACAGGGTACGGCACAGATACGCAGTATTTT
>TRBV9|TRBJ1-3|.|TRBD1
CASSPRQGQSSGNTIYF
TGTGCCAGCAGCCCACGACAGGGACAGAGCTCTGGAAACACCATATATTTT
>TRBV7-3|TRBJ1-1|.|TRBD1
CASSLRGRGEAFF
TGTGCCAGCAGTCTCAGGGGGCGCGGTGAAGCTTTCTTT
>TRBV7-8|TRBJ2-7|few|.
CASSLSTDYEQYF
TGTGCCAGCAGCTTATCGACAGACTACGAGCAGTACTTC
>TRBV9|TRBJ2-3|.|.
CASSRSSYTDTQYF
TGTGCCAGCAGCCGGAGCAGCTACACAGATACGCAGTATTTT
>TRBV9|TRBJ2-1|few|.
CASRGGPSSYNEQFF
TGTGCCAGCAGAGGCGGGCCGAGCTCCTACAATGAGCAGTTCTTC
>TRBV29-1|TRBJ1-4|.|.
CSGTREGNEKLFF
TGCAGCGGCACGAGGGAAGGGAATGAAAAACTGTTTTTT
>TRBV28|TRBJ2-7|.|.
CASSLPRNRAFSGREQYF
TGTGCCAGCAGTCTGCCGAGAAACAGGGCGTTTTCTGGAAGGGAGCAGTACTTC
>TRBV28|TRBJ1-3|.|TRBD1
CASSSPGQGHGNTIYF
TGTGCCAGCAGTTCTCCGGGACAGGGGCATGGAAACACCATATATTTT
>TRBV19|TRBJ2-7|.|TRBD1
CASSPGQGVWEQYF
TGTGCCAGTAGTCCGGGACAGGGAGTTTGGGAGCAGTACTTC
>TRBV28|TRBJ2-7|.|TRBD2
CASSLEAGRSYEQYF
TGTGCCAGCAGTTTGGAAGCGGGGCGCTCCTACGAGCAGTACTTC